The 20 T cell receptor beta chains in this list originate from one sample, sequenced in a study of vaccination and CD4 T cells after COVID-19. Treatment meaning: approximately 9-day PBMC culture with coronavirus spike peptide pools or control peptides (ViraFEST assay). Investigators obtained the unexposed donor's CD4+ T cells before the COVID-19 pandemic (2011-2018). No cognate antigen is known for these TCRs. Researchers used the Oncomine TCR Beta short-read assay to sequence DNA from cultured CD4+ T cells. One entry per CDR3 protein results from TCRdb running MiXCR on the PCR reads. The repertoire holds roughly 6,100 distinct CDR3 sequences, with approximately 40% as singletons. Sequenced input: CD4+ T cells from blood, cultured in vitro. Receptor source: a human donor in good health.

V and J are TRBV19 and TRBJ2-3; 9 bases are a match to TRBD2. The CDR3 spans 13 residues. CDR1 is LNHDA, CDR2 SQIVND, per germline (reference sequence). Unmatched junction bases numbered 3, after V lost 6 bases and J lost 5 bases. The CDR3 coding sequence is TGTGCCAGTAGAGCGGGGGGCCTAGATACGCAGTATTTT. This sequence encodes CASRAGGLDTQYF.

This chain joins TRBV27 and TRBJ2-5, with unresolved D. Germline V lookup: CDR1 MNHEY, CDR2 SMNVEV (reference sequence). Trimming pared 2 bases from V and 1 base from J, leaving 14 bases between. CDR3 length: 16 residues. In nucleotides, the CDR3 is TGTGCCAGCAGTTTAGCGATCCCGTCGGGCCAAGAGACCCAGTACTTC. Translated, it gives CASSLAIPSGQETQYF.

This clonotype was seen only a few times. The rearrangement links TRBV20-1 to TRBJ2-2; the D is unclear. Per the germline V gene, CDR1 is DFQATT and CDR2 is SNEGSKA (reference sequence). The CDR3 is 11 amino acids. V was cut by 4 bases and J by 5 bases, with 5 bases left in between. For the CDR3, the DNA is TGCAGTGCTACCAAGACCGGGGAGCTGTTTTTT. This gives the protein CSATKTGELFF.

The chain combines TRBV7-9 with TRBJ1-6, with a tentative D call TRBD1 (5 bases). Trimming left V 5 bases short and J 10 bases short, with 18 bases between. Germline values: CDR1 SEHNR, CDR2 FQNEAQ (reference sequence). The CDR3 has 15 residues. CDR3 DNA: TGTGCCAGCAGCCACAACGGGATAGGGGACTCACCCCTCCACTTT. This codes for CASSHNGIGDSPLHF.

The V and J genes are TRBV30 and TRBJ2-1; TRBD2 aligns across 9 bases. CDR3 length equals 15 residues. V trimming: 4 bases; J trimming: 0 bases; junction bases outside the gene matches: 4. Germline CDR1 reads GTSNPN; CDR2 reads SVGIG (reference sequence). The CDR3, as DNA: TGTGCCTGGACGGCGGGAGGGACCTCCTACAATGAGCAGTTCTTC. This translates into CAWTAGGTSYNEQFF.

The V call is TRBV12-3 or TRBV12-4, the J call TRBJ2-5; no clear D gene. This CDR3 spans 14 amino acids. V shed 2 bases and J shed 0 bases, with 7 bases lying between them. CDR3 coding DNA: TGTGCCAGCAGTTTACCCCCTTACCAAGAGACCCAGTACTTC. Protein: CASSLPPYQETQYF.

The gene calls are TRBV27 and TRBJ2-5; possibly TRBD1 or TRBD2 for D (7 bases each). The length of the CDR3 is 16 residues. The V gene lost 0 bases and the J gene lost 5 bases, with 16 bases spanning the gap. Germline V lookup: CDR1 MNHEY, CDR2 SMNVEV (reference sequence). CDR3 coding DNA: TGTGCCAGCAGTTTATCGTCCAGGGGGGGCGATGAGACCCAGTACTTC. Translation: CASSLSSRGGDETQYF.

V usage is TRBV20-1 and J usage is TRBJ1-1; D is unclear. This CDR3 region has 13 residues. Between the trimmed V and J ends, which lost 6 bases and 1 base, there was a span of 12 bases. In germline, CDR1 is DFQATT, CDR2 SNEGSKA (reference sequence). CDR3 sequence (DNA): TGCAGTGCCCCACCCCGGTGGAACACTGAAGCTTTCTTT. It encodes CSAPPRWNTEAFF.

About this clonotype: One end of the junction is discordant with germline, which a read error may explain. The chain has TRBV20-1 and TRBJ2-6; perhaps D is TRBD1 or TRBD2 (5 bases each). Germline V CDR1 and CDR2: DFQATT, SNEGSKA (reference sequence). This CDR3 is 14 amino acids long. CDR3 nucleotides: TGCAGTGCTGGCGGGCGCTCTGGGGCCAGCGTCCTGACTTTC. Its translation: CSAGGRSGASVLTF.

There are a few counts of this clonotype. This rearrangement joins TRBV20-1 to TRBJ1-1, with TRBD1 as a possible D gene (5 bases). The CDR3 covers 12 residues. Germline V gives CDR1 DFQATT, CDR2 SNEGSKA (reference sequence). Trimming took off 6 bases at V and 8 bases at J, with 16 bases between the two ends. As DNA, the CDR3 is TGCAGTGCGTCGACTCGGGGGTACGAAGCTTTCTTT. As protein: CSASTRGYEAFF.

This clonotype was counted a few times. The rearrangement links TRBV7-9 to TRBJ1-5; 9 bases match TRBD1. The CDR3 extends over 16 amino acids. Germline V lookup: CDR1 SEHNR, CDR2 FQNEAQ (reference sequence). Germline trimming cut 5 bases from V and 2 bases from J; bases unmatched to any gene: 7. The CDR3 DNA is TGTGCCAGCAGCCCACAGGGGGCGATTGGCAATCAGCCCCAGCATTTT. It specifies CASSPQGAIGNQPQHF.

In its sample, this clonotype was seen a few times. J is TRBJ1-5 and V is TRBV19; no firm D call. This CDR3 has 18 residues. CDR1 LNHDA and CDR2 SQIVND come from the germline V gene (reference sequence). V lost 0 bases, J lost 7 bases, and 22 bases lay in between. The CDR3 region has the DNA TGTGCCAGTAGTATAGATTACGTAGATTGGCAGGCGGGGCAGCCCCAGCATTTT. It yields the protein CASSIDYVDWQAGQPQHF.

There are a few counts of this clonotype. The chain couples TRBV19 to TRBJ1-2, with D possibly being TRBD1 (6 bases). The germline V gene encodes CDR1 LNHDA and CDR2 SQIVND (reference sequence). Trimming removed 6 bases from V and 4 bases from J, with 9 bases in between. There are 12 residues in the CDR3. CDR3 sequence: CASRRTVYGYTF. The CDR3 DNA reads TGTGCCAGTAGGAGGACAGTCTATGGCTACACCTTC.

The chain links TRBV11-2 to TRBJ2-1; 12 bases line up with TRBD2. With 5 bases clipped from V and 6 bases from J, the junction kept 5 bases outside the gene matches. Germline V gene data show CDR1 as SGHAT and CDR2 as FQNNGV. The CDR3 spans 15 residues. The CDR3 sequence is CASSITSGGINEQFF. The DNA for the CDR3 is TGTGCCAGCAGCATAACTAGCGGGGGGATCAATGAGCAGTTCTTC.

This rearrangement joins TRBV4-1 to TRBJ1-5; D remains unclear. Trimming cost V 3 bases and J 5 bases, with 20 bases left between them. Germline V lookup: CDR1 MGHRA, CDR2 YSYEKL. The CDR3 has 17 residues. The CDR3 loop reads CASSQINMGLTDQPQHF. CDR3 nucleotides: TGCGCCAGCAGCCAGATTAACATGGGTCTTACGGATCAGCCCCAGCATTTT.

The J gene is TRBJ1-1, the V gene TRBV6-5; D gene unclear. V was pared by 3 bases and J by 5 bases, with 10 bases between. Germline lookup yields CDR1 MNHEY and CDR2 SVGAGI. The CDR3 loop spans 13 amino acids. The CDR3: CASSYPGGTEAFF. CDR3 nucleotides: TGTGCCAGCAGTTATCCGGGAGGGACTGAAGCTTTCTTT.

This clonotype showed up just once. In DNA, the CDR3 is TGCAGCGTTGTGCAGGGATCCATGAACACTGAAGCTTTCTTT. Protein: CSVVQGSMNTEAFF. The genes are TRBV29-1 and TRBJ1-1; D might be TRBD1 (5 bases). This CDR3 is built from 14 residues. The V and J ends lost 4 bases and 0 bases respectively, with 12 bases between them. The germline CDR1 and CDR2 sequences are SQVTM and ANQGSEA.

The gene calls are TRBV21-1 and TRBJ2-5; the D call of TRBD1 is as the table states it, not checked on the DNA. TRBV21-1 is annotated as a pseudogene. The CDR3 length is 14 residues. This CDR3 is CASSDRDSQETQYF. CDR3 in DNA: TGTGCCAGCAGCGACAGGGACAGCCAAGAGACCCAGTACTTC.

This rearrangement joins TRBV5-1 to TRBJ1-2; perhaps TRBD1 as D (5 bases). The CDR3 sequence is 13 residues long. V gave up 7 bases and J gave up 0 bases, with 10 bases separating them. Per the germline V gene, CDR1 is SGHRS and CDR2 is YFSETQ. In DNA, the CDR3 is TGCGCCAGCGGACACCCGGCTAACTATGGCTACACCTTC. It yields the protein CASGHPANYGYTF. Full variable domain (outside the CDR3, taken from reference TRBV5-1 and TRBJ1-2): KAGVTQTPRYLIKTRGQQVTLSCSPISGHRSVSWYQQTPGQGLQFLFEYFSETQRNKGNFPGRFSGRQFSNSRSEMNVSTLELGDSALYLCASGHPANYGYTFGSGTRLTVV.

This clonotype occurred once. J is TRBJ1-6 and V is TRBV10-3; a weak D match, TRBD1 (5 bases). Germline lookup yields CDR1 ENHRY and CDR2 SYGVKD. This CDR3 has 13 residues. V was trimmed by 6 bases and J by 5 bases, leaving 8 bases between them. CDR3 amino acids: CAIRGDHNSPLHF. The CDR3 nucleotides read TGTGCCATCAGGGGGGACCATAATTCACCCCTCCACTTT.